The 24 T cell receptor beta chains below all came from one sample that was sequenced in a study of CD8+CD57+ T cells in acquired aplastic anemia. Profiling that covered TCR beta VDJ and CDR3 relied on genomic DNA as its template. One entry per CDR3 protein, called by TCRdb with MiXCR from the reads. This sample has over 250,000 distinct CDR3 sequences, with 56% found just once. Those patients picked for sequencing had displayed CD8+CD57+ cell expansion on flow cytometry. The material sequenced was sorted CD4+, CD8+, or CD8+CD57+ T cells (not recorded which) from PBMCs. The receptors stem from a human donor with aplastic anemia.

The chain uses TRBV10-3 and TRBJ2-3, with 10 bases lining up with TRBD1. J was trimmed by 3 bases and V by 5 bases; bases with no gene match: 2. Per germline, CDR1 ENHRY and CDR2 SYGVKD. The CDR3 loop spans 14 amino acids. The CDR3 DNA is TGTGCCATCAGTACGGGACAGGGGACAGATACGCAGTATTTT. Translation gives CAISTGQGTDTQYF.

V and J are TRBV5-1 and TRBJ1-2; 7 nucleotides line up with TRBD1. Germline CDR1 SGHRS, CDR2 YFSETQ. CDR3 length equals 14 residues. Trimming took 5 bases from V and 1 from J; bases not matched to a gene: 5. The chain's CDR3 is CASRTGTDNYGYTF. CDR3 DNA sequence: TGCGCCAGCAGGACCGGGACAGATAACTATGGCTACACCTTC.

This clonotype was picked up a small number of times. The chain links TRBV19 to TRBJ2-7; D unclear. Trimming removed 5 bases at V and 5 bases at J, with 22 bases between. Germline V gene lookup returns CDR1 LNHDA and CDR2 SQIVND (reference sequence). The CDR3 is 16 residues long. CDR3 sequence (DNA): TGTGCCAGTAGTCTCCTAATCACGGGTACGAAGGACGAGCAGTACTTC. Amino acid sequence: CASSLLITGTKDEQYF. The whole variable domain, remainder taken from reference TRBV19 and TRBJ2-7, is DGGITQSPKYLFRKEGQNVTLSCEQNLNHDAMYWYRQDPGQGLRLIYYSQIVNDFQKGDIAEGYSVSREKKESFPLTVTSAQKNPTAFYLCASSLLITGTKDEQYFGPGTRLTVT.

This chain links TRBV20-1 with TRBJ1-4; D possibly corresponds to TRBD1 (5 bases). V was shortened by 4 bases and J by 5 bases, with 11 bases between the two germline ends. The CDR3 spans 13 residues. Looked up from germline, CDR1 is DFQATT and CDR2 is SNEGSKA (reference sequence). This CDR3 reads CSATGGANEKLFF. In DNA, the CDR3 is TGCAGTGCTACCGGCGGGGCAAATGAAAAACTGTTTTTT.

This chain uses TRBV9 with TRBJ2-7, with TRBD2 matching 11 bases. The V segment lost 0 bases and the J segment 3 bases; nucleotides outside the gene matches: 5. The CDR3 covers 16 residues. CDR1 is SGDLS, CDR2 YYNGEE, per germline. The DNA for the CDR3 is TGTGCCAGCAGCGTAGCCCCTAGCGGGAGGCTCTACGAGCAGTACTTC. It yields the protein CASSVAPSGRLYEQYF.

The chain carries TRBV7-8 and TRBJ2-1; D gene ambiguous. Germline-derived CDR1 and CDR2 are SGHVS and FQNEAQ. The CDR3 spans 17 residues. V lost 0 bases to trimming and J lost 0 bases, with 12 bases between them. The CDR3 loop reads CASSLAVPASSYNEQFF. CDR3 nucleotides: TGTGCCAGCAGCTTAGCGGTACCCGCGAGCTCCTACAATGAGCAGTTCTTC.

This clonotype was seen repeatedly, ten times or more. The chain has TRBV19 and TRBJ1-1; 11 nucleotides line up with TRBD1. The CDR3 consists of 17 residues. V gave up 7 bases and J gave up 1 base; unmatched junction bases: 11. Germline CDR1 and CDR2: LNHDA and SQIVND (reference sequence). The CDR3 sequence: CASKGQGATVGNTEAFF. DNA for the CDR3: TGTGCCAGTAAAGGACAGGGGGCTACAGTGGGGAACACTGAAGCTTTCTTT.

The chain employs TRBV20-1 and TRBJ2-2, with 10 bases that match TRBD2. Germline CDR1 and CDR2: DFQATT and SNEGSKA (reference sequence). V shed 3 bases, J shed 5 bases, and the junction held 9 bases outside the gene matches. This CDR3 spans 16 amino acids. CDR3 nucleotides: TGCAGTGCTAGCCCTAGCGGGAGCCCGAGGACCGGGGAGCTGTTTTTT. Encoded protein: CSASPSGSPRTGELFF.

Many counts were recorded for this clonotype. The chain is built from TRBV5-1 and TRBJ1-2, with TRBD1 matching over 10 bases. CDR1 SGHRS and CDR2 YFSETQ come from the germline V gene. J gave up 5 bases and V 4 bases, and 11 bases lay outside the gene matches. The CDR3 length is 16 residues. The CDR3 loop reads CASSLGQGLAAYGYTF. As DNA, the CDR3 is TGCGCCAGCAGCCTGGGACAGGGGTTGGCGGCTTATGGCTACACCTTC. Looking up the rest from reference TRBV5-1 and TRBJ1-2 gives the full variable domain: KAGVTQTPRYLIKTRGQQVTLSCSPISGHRSVSWYQQTPGQGLQFLFEYFSETQRNKGNFPGRFSGRQFSNSRSEMNVSTLELGDSALYLCASSLGQGLAAYGYTFGSGTRLTVV.

This clonotype occurred a few times. This chain uses TRBV10-1 with TRBJ1-2; TRBD1 matches 10 bases. From germline, CDR1 is WNHNN and CDR2 SYGVQD (reference sequence). The CDR3 is 13 amino acids. J lost 10 bases, V lost 3 bases, and 5 bases had no gene match. DNA of the CDR3: TGCGCCAGCAGTGACAGGGGGACAGGGGTCTACACCTTC. It is translated as CASSDRGTGVYTF.

V and J are TRBV14 and TRBJ1-2; D is ambiguous. CDR3 size: 17 residues. V lost 0 bases and J 1 base, leaving 15 bases between the germline ends. Germline V gene sequence: CDR1 SGHDN, CDR2 FVKESK. The CDR3 region has the DNA TGTGCCAGCAGCCAAGATATAACAGCCTCTTTTAACTATGGCTACACCTTC. Translation: CASSQDITASFNYGYTF.

The genes are TRBV2 and TRBJ2-5; 9 bases are a match to TRBD1. The CDR3 has 13 residues. Unmatched junction bases numbered 6, after V lost 6 bases and J lost 7 bases. Germline-derived CDR1 and CDR2 are SNHLY and FYNNEI. CDR3 DNA: TGTGCCAGCAGAACAGGGGGCGGTGGGACCCAGTACTTC. Protein: CASRTGGGGTQYF.

CDR3 in DNA: TGCAGCGTTGCTGACAGGGAAAGCAATCAGCCCCAGCATTTT. This translates into CSVADRESNQPQHF. V gene TRBV29-1 combines with J gene TRBJ1-5, with TRBD1 identical over 7 bases. The CDR3 is made up of 14 amino acids. After removal of 4 bases from V and 1 base from J, the junction contained 4 bases not matched to a gene. Looked up from germline, CDR1 is SQVTM and CDR2 is ANQGSEA. The full variable domain, rest sourced from reference TRBV29-1 and TRBJ1-5, is SAVISQKPSRDICQRGTSLTIQCQVDSQVTMMFWYRQQPGQSLTLIATANQGSEATYESGFVIDKFPISRPNLTFSTLTVSNMSPEDSSIYLCSVADRESNQPQHFGDGTRLSIL.

This sequence joins TRBV20-1 and TRBJ1-1; 8 bases fit TRBD1. The CDR3 contains 14 residues. Germline V gene sequence: CDR1 DFQATT, CDR2 SNEGSKA (reference sequence). The V gene end was trimmed by 3 bases and the J gene end by 6 bases; junction bases not matched to a gene: 9. The CDR3 nucleotides read TGCAGTGCTAGGTCAGGGGGCGAATTGGCTGAAGCTTTCTTT. Translating gives CSARSGGELAEAFF.

The gene calls are TRBV12-3 or TRBV12-4 and TRBJ2-2; 8 bases fit TRBD2. This CDR3 has 14 residues. The V and J ends lost 2 bases and 8 bases, in that order; junction bases with no gene match: 4. The DNA for the CDR3 is TGTGCCAGCAGTTTACGGGGGGGGAGTGGGGAGCTGTTTTTT. Translated: CASSLRGGSGELFF.

The genes are TRBV29-1 and TRBJ2-1, with a tentative D call TRBD2 (7 bases). The germline V gene encodes CDR1 SQVTM and CDR2 ANQGSEA. Between the trimmed V and J ends, which lost 8 bases and 7 bases, there was a span of 15 bases. The CDR3 runs 12 residues. Here the CDR3 DNA reads TGCAGCTTAGGGGGGGCGCAAAATGAGCAGTTCTTC. This sequence encodes CSLGGAQNEQFF.

CDR3 loop: CASSRSGQGSGANVLTF. The CDR3, as DNA: TGTGCCAGTAGTAGATCGGGACAGGGCTCTGGGGCCAACGTCCTGACTTTC. The J gene is TRBJ2-6, the V gene TRBV19; 9 bases agree with TRBD1. This CDR3 is built from 17 residues. The J segment lost 0 bases and the V segment lost 4 bases, leaving 4 bases of the junction unmatched. The germline V gene encodes CDR1 LNHDA and CDR2 SQIVND (reference sequence). The full variable domain, in which reference TRBV19 and TRBJ2-6 provide the parts outside the CDR3, is DGGITQSPKYLFRKEGQNVTLSCEQNLNHDAMYWYRQDPGQGLRLIYYSQIVNDFQKGDIAEGYSVSREKKESFPLTVTSAQKNPTAFYLCASSRSGQGSGANVLTFGAGSRLTVL.

The gene calls are TRBV7-2 and TRBJ2-5; 13 bases agree with TRBD2. CDR3 length: 16 amino acids. V shed 5 bases, J shed 5 bases, and the junction held 8 bases outside the gene matches. Germline V gene data show CDR1 as SGHTA and CDR2 as FQGNSA. CDR3 protein: CASSTGLAGPGETQYF. Here the CDR3 DNA reads TGTGCCAGCAGCACGGGACTAGCGGGGCCCGGGGAGACCCAGTACTTC.

This chain connects TRBV7-8 to TRBJ2-7; 12 bases are a match to TRBD2. CDR1 and CDR2 (germline): SGHVS, FQNEAQ. CDR3 length equals 17 residues. V shed 3 bases and J 0 bases; nucleotides not matched to a gene: 6. The CDR3 bases are TGTGCCAGCAGCTTGACTAGCGGGGGATCGAGCTCCTACGAGCAGTACTTC. Residues: CASSLTSGGSSSYEQYF.

The V call is TRBV7-8, the J call TRBJ1-5; D may be TRBD1 (5 bases). V lost 7 bases, J lost 1 base, and 14 bases lay in between. This CDR3 has 15 amino acids. Germline CDR1 SGHVS, CDR2 FQNEAQ. CDR3 loop: CASMEGRQSNQPQHF. CDR3 DNA: TGTGCCAGCATGGAAGGACGACAGAGCAATCAGCCCCAGCATTTT.

The rearrangement joins TRBV5-1 to TRBJ2-7, with D perhaps given as TRBD1 or TRBD2 (5 bases each). Trimming took 4 bases from V and 6 from J, leaving 17 bases between them. Germline V gene sequence: CDR1 SGHRS, CDR2 YFSETQ. The CDR3 is 14 amino acids. The CDR3 region is CASSPGTVLREQYF. In nucleotides, the CDR3 is TGCGCCAGCAGCCCCGGGACGGTCCTACGCGAGCAGTACTTC.

This clonotype was observed at least ten times. This chain connects TRBV6-5 to TRBJ2-7, with D tentatively TRBD1 (6 bases). The germline CDR1 and CDR2 sequences are MNHEY and SVGAGI. The CDR3 spans 15 residues. The V end was cut by 0 bases, the J end by 2 bases, with 11 bases between. This CDR3 is CASSYSIGQPYEQYF. The CDR3 coding sequence is TGTGCCAGCAGTTACTCGATTGGACAGCCCTACGAGCAGTACTTC.

This clonotype was seen many times. The chain is built from TRBV6-4 and TRBJ1-4; tentative D call: TRBD1 (5 bases). CDR3 size: 12 residues. In germline, CDR1 is MRHNA, CDR2 SNTAGT. The V end was cut by 0 bases, the J end by 10 bases, with 6 bases between. CDR3 protein: CASSDSGGKLFF. In nucleotides, the CDR3 is TGTGCCAGCAGTGACTCGGGGGGAAAACTGTTTTTT.

The V gene is TRBV20-1, the J gene TRBJ2-1; D ambiguous. This CDR3 is built from 15 residues. V gave up 3 bases and J gave up 2 bases, with 14 bases separating them. Germline V CDR1 and CDR2: DFQATT, SNEGSKA (reference sequence). The chain's CDR3 is CSASPPNPTYNEQFF. CDR3 nucleotides: TGCAGTGCTAGTCCGCCAAACCCCACCTACAATGAGCAGTTCTTC.